This T cell receptor beta chain was recorded in a study of shared clonotypes between healthy human individuals. Produced via immunoSEQ multiplex PCR; TCRdb's table is partial and in-frame only. The table shows 2 million to 2.5 million clones, with roughly 95% occurring only once. The germline gives CDR1 SGDLS, CDR2 YYNGEE. There are 16 residues in the CDR3. With 4 bases clipped from V and 9 bases from J, the junction kept 15 bases outside the gene matches. This TCR was sampled from a man between 18 and 35 years old in good health. The sequenced sample consisted of naive CD4+ T cells sorted from blood. Subset: CD45RA+ positively selected. This chain joins TRBV9 and TRBJ2-1; 8 bases are a match to TRBD2. CDR3 bases: TGTGCCAGCAGCCCTGATAGGGGACTAGTGTCTATTGAGCAGTTCTTC. Encoded protein: CASSPDRGLVSIEQFF.